This TCR beta chain emerged from a study of T cell responses to AZD1222 COVID-19 vaccine. Sequencing was performed with immunoSEQ multiplex PCR; in TCRdb, only in-frame clones are kept and a portion is missing. The data show about 81,000 clones, about 86% seen once. This clone was recorded only once. The source was peripheral blood, collected 28 days after the second AZD1222 dose. This TCR was sampled from an adult who received the AZD1222 COVID-19 vaccine.

Written as DNA, the CDR3 is TGTGCCAGCAGCTTAACCTCCATAAGTGGCACTGAAGCTTTCTTT. This sequence encodes CASSLTSISGTEAFF. The chain links TRBV13 to TRBJ1-1; D remains unclear. Germline CDR1 and CDR2: PRHDT and FYEKMQ (reference sequence). V was pared by 2 bases and J by 4 bases, with 14 bases between. The CDR3 has 15 residues.